This T cell receptor beta chain was profiled in a study of cytomegalovirus exposure and HLA in healthy donors (dated by TCRdb to about 2017). In the study overall: The 500 to 800 repertoires of the first cohort and the approximately 110 validation repertoires were produced on the same platform, according to a later analysis. The aim of the study was to test whether cataloging public T cell receptors could identify signatures of past pathogen exposure. A separate validation cohort of 100 to 150 different subjects was used in addition to the roughly 700-subject first cohort. The study combined high-throughput TCR immunosequencing, statistical association of individual TCRs with disease status, and machine learning to predict cytomegalovirus infection status.

Library method: the immunoSEQ multiplex PCR assay. The authors' analysis ran thus. To diagnose cytomegalovirus status from the catalog of TCR beta chain sequences, a statistical classification framework was built. TCRdb took over this immuneACCESS table, retaining in-frame rearrangements with V and J assigned. Such tables are incomplete; in checked studies, under half of the missing clones stem from an unresolved V gene, and the remainder is unexplained. The DNA was the basis for D and trimming; V, J and clone size are from that table. The sample profile shows about 180,000 clones; roughly 85% of them were found once. Of the sample, 16% is held by the ten largest clones. The donors were included in the validation cohort of over a hundred subjects, a group kept apart from the roughly 730-subject first cohort. In its sample, this clone was seen a few times. Its antigen target is currently unknown. No much larger clonotype is one base removed from it; base qualities were not supplied.

The investigation overall reported the following: The study listed 150 to 200 TCR beta chains as associated with cytomegalovirus. A later analysis had no HLA typing for the validation cohort, so co-occurrence there was scored across all 120 or so repertoires. Subsequent analysis determined that TCRs grouped into clusters in the first cohort also showed a tendency toward co-occurrence across the 120 validation repertoires, and 85% to 95% of cluster scores exceeded 0. The classifier was reported to diagnose cytomegalovirus status with high specificity and sensitivity in both the original and validation cohorts. Most TCR sequences were observed very rarely across donors, whereas some public TCRs were present in many individuals. A few of the identified cytomegalovirus-associated TCR beta chains were confirmed in vitro to be specific for cytomegalovirus antigens. The authors suggested that the approach could potentially be extended to other disease states and immunological phenotypes.

The sample taken for sequencing was PBMCs. The sequence was collected from a young man in good health and CMV-seropositive.

The CDR3 amino acid sequence is: CASSLVPSGRAYNEQFF. The nucleotide sequence is given as TGTGCCAGCAGCTTAGTCCCCAGCGGGAGGGCCTACAATGAGCAGTTCTTC. Recombination joined TRBV7-9 with TRBJ2-1; 10 central nucleotides agree with TRBD2. CDR1 and CDR2 are drawn from the germline V gene (reference sequence): SEHNR, FQNEAQ. Trimming leaves V shorter by 1 base and J shorter by 2 bases, with the junction holding 5 bases beyond the gene matches. The CDR3 has 17 amino acids, counting the end cysteine and phenylalanine. The kept DNA is CDR3 alone, 51 bases in frame from the first base.